This passage covers 18 T cell receptor beta chains from one sample sequenced in a study of memory CD4+ T cells and cytomegalovirus serostatus (dated by TCRdb to the late 2010s). Libraries were made using the immunoSEQ multiplex PCR assay. Sourced from immuneACCESS, this table was stored by TCRdb with only in-frame sequences that have V and J called. A share of the clones is absent; for the studies checked, an unresolved V gene accounts for under half, and the remainder has no known explanation. Present in this sample are around 99,000 clones, 75% to 85% of which were seen just once. The top ten clonotypes cover 3.6% of the sample. A FACSAria II was used to sort memory CD4+ T cells, defined as single viable CD3+CD4+CD8-CD45RO+ cells. The material sequenced was memory CD4+ T cells from blood. The receptors here all came from an adult in good health and CMV-seropositive.

V gene TRBV9 combines with J gene TRBJ2-3; D is ambiguous. The V end lost 0 bases, the J end lost 3 bases, and 8 bases lay between the germline ends. In germline, CDR1 is SGDLS, CDR2 YYNGEE. The CDR3 spans 14 residues. The CDR3 DNA follows: TGTGCCAGCAGCGTAGCCGCAGTTACAGATACGCAGTATTTT. This encodes CASSVAAVTDTQYF. Full variable domain (outside the CDR3, taken from reference TRBV9 and TRBJ2-3): DSGVTQTPKHLITATGQRVTLRCSPRSGDLSVYWYQQSLDQGLQFLIQYYNGEERAKGNILERFSAQQFPDLHSELNLSSLELGDSALYFCASSVAAVTDTQYFGPGTRLTVL.

In DNA form, the CDR3 reads TGTGCCAGCAGCTTAGCACAGGGGTACGAGCAGTACTTC. This sequence encodes CASSLAQGYEQYF. The gene calls are TRBV7-2 and TRBJ2-7; 7 bases map to TRBD1. Trimming took 0 bases from V and 4 from J; bases not matched to a gene: 0. The CDR3 spans 13 residues. The germline V gene encodes CDR1 SGHTA and CDR2 FQGNSA.

The sample holds a few counts of this clone. The rearrangement links TRBV7-9 to TRBJ1-2; 8 bases align to TRBD1. This CDR3 contains 15 residues. Losses at the gene ends were 2 bases for V and 7 bases for J; bases not matched to a gene: 9. The germline V gene encodes CDR1 SEHNR and CDR2 FQNEAQ (reference sequence). CDR3 protein: CASSLLGDRTAGYTF. For the CDR3, the DNA is TGTGCCAGCAGCTTACTCGGGGACAGGACGGCTGGCTACACCTTC.

V gene TRBV28 combines with J gene TRBJ1-2, with 8 bases lining up with TRBD1. CDR1 and CDR2 (germline): MDHEN, SYDVKM. The CDR3 spans 15 residues. J gave up 7 bases and V 4 bases, and 11 bases lay outside the gene matches. The CDR3 coding sequence is TGTGCCAGCAGTTCATCCAAGACAGGGGCCTCTGGCTACACCTTC. The encoded protein is CASSSSKTGASGYTF.

V and J are TRBV7-9 and TRBJ2-3; the match to TRBD2 covers 13 bases. The CDR3 is made up of 17 amino acids. From germline, CDR1 is SEHNR and CDR2 FQNEAQ (reference sequence). The V gene end was trimmed by 5 bases and the J gene end by 2 bases; junction bases not matched to a gene: 7. The CDR3 spells CASSRGTSGDNTDTQYF. CDR3 nucleotide sequence: TGTGCCAGCAGCAGAGGGACTAGCGGGGATAACACAGATACGCAGTATTTT.

The chain employs TRBV18 and TRBJ2-5; D gene ambiguous. Germline lookup yields CDR1 KGHSH and CDR2 LQKENI. V dropped 4 bases and J dropped 1 base, with 7 bases sitting between them. The CDR3 has 13 residues. Here the CDR3 DNA reads TGTGCCAGCTCACAGCGTGCCCAAGAGACCCAGTACTTC. It specifies CASSQRAQETQYF.

The chain joins TRBV28 to TRBJ2-5; D unclear. Trimming cost V 2 bases and J 4 bases, with 5 bases left between them. The CDR3 contains 12 residues. In germline, CDR1 is MDHEN, CDR2 SYDVKM. The CDR3 DNA is TGTGCCAGCAGTTTAATAGGAGAGACCCAGTACTTC. Amino acids: CASSLIGETQYF.

J is TRBJ1-3 and V is TRBV25-1, with 7 bases lining up with TRBD1. The CDR3 runs 12 residues. From germline, CDR1 is MGHDK and CDR2 SYGVNS. Trimming removed 7 bases from V and 5 bases from J; junction bases left unmatched: 2. The CDR3 here is CASTGGRNTIYF. The DNA for the CDR3 is TGTGCCAGCACAGGGGGGAGAAACACCATATATTTT.

This clone was detected a few times. The gene calls are TRBV9 and TRBJ2-7; tentative D call: TRBD1 (6 bases). Trimming left V 0 bases short and J 3 bases short, with 10 bases between. The CDR3 sequence is 14 residues long. The germline V gene has CDR1 SGDLS and CDR2 YYNGEE. The CDR3 DNA reads TGTGCCAGCAGCGTAGATGGCAGGGGCTACGAGCAGTACTTC. Its protein product is CASSVDGRGYEQYF.

As regards this clone: Likely a read error: the CDR3 ends without its conserved phenylalanine or tryptophan. The DNA is omitted, as the CDR3 cannot be located on it reliably, and the CDR3 follows TCRdb's listing. The J gene is TRBJ2-3, the V gene TRBV28; whether TRBD1, the table's D call, matches the DNA was not checked. Germline V gene sequence: CDR1 MDHEN, CDR2 SYDVKM. The CDR3 numbers 12 amino acids, ends counted. The CDR3 sequence is CASSPTTGQGVL.

The genes are TRBV21-1 and TRBJ1-1. TRBV21-1 is deemed a pseudogene. CDR3 size: 18 residues. This CDR3 reads CASSKDGMGPFVNTEAFF. CDR3 nucleotides: TGTGCCAGCAGCAAAGATGGGATGGGACCATTTGTGAACACTGAAGCTTTCTTT.

This clone has just one count. The gene calls are TRBV5-6 and TRBJ2-7; the D gene could be TRBD1 or TRBD2 (5 bases each). Germline V gene sequence: CDR1 SGHDT, CDR2 YYEEEE. CDR3 length equals 12 residues. V was cut by 3 bases and J by 9 bases, with 13 bases left in between. CDR3 in DNA: TGTGCCAGCAGCTCTACCCATGGGGGGCAGTACTTC. Translation gives CASSSTHGGQYF.

This clone occurred a few times. This chain uses TRBV5-1 with TRBJ2-1; 7 bases are shared with TRBD2. With V trimmed by 4 bases and J by 0 bases, 13 bases remained unmatched. In germline, CDR1 is SGHRS, CDR2 YFSETQ. The CDR3 has 18 residues. This chain's CDR3 is CASSPRSASGISYNEQFF. The CDR3 DNA reads TGCGCCAGCAGCCCCCGTTCGGCTAGCGGTATCTCCTACAATGAGCAGTTCTTC.

CDR3: CASSIHAYNQPQHF. In DNA form, the CDR3 reads TGTGCCAGCAGCATCCACGCTTACAATCAGCCCCAGCATTTT. V usage is TRBV6-6 and J usage is TRBJ1-5; D remains ambiguous. Germline CDR1 MNHNY, CDR2 SVGAGI (reference sequence). The V end was cut by 6 bases, the J end by 3 bases, with 12 bases between. The length of the CDR3 is 14 residues.

J is TRBJ2-6 and V is TRBV7-9, with TRBD1 matching over 8 bases. CDR1 is SEHNR, CDR2 FQNEAQ, per germline (reference sequence). Losses at the gene ends were 9 bases for V and 4 bases for J; bases not matched to a gene: 11. The CDR3 length is 16 residues. DNA for the CDR3: TGTGCCAGGGGTGACAGGGGAGGTGGGGGGGCCAACGTCCTGACTTTC. As protein: CARGDRGGGGANVLTF.

The chain couples TRBV5-1 to TRBJ2-7; TRBD1 or TRBD2 may be the D gene (6 bases each). The V end was cut by 0 bases, the J end by 2 bases, with 21 bases between. The CDR3 spans 18 residues. Germline CDR1 is SGHRS and CDR2 is YFSETQ. The CDR3 sequence: CASSLAPTTGGETYEQYF. CDR3 nucleotides: TGCGCCAGCAGCTTGGCCCCTACGACAGGAGGGGAGACCTACGAGCAGTACTTC.

This chain uses TRBV28 with TRBJ2-3; D gene ambiguous. Trimming pared 4 bases from V and 2 bases from J, leaving 4 bases between. Looked up from germline, CDR1 is MDHEN and CDR2 is SYDVKM. The CDR3 runs 12 residues. Written as DNA, the CDR3 is TGTGCCAGCAGTTCAGTCACAGATACGCAGTATTTT. Translation: CASSSVTDTQYF.

This clone was detected once. This chain links TRBV28 with TRBJ1-1; the D gene is possibly TRBD1 (5 bases). Germline values: CDR1 MDHEN, CDR2 SYDVKM. V was pared by 11 bases and J by 2 bases, with 21 bases between. The CDR3 spans 15 residues. This CDR3 is CAGGTSGTLNTEAFF. The CDR3 nucleotides read TGTGCCGGCGGGACTTCCGGGACCCTCAACACTGAAGCTTTCTTT. Looking up the rest from reference TRBV28 and TRBJ1-1 gives the full variable domain: DVKVTQSSRYLVKRTGEKVFLECVQDMDHENMFWYRQDPGLGLRLIYFSYDVKMKEKGDIPEGYSVSREKKERFSLILESASTNQTSMYLCAGGTSGTLNTEAFFGQGTRLTVV.